Detailed here is one TCR beta chain. As yet, its antigen is unknown. Profiled with immunoSEQ multiplex PCR; TCRdb holds only in-frame clones, not every one. The sample gives more than 80,000 clones, approximately 90% of which show up once; 0.72% is in the top ten. This CDR3 region has 15 residues. This specimen comes from a study of OX40 agonist ivuxolimab in advanced cancers. Overall study context: The study treated patients with ivuxolimab, an agonistic anti-OX40 (CD134) antibody.

General study findings and limits: CD4+ and CD8+ T cells in blood underwent clonal expansion by week 6 at 0.1 to 3.0 mg/kg.

The source is an adult with an advanced solid tumor such as melanoma, head and neck, liver or kidney cancer. Here the sequenced sample was CD4+ or CD8+ T cells sorted from blood, taken in a trial of the OX40 agonist ivuxolimab. V and J are TRBV21-1 and TRBJ2-3; TRBD2, the D gene given by the table, was not confirmed from the DNA. TRBV21-1 is flagged as a pseudogene. CDR3 protein: CASSNRLGGRGTQYF. CDR3 in DNA: TGTGCCAGCAGCAATCGACTAGGTGGGAGGGGTACGCAGTATTTT.